One sample yielded the 5 T cell receptor beta chains listed below, sequenced in a study of cytomegalovirus exposure and HLA in healthy donors. PCR involved 60 Vbeta and 13 Jbeta primers. TCRdb keeps only in-frame clones here, not all; method: immunoSEQ multiplex PCR. In the table there are 150,000 to 180,000 clones, roughly 83% of which are singletons. Sequencing used PBMCs. The source is a man aged 25-40 years in good health and CMV-seropositive.

The chain couples TRBV27 to TRBJ1-5; 11 nucleotides match TRBD1. CDR1 is MNHEY, CDR2 SMNVEV, per germline (reference sequence). Unmatched junction bases numbered 9, after V lost 5 bases and J lost 9 bases. The CDR3 is 15 residues long. CDR3 sequence reads: CASSPGQGVPRPQHF. The CDR3 bases are TGTGCCAGCAGTCCGGGACAGGGGGTTCCGCGGCCCCAGCATTTT.

This clone showed up just once. The CDR3 is CAIDSGNEQFF. CDR3 DNA: TGTGCCATAGATAGCGGGAATGAGCAGTTCTTC. This sequence joins TRBV30 and TRBJ2-1, with 7 nucleotides matching TRBD2. This CDR3 spans 11 amino acids. Germline V gives CDR1 GTSNPN, CDR2 SVGIG (reference sequence). V lost 8 bases, J lost 7 bases, and 5 bases stayed unmatched.

A few counts support this clone. The chain uses TRBV6-6 and TRBJ1-5, with TRBD1 matching over 7 bases. The CDR3 totals 14 residues. The V segment lost 0 bases and the J segment 7 bases; nucleotides outside the gene matches: 3. The V gene's germline CDR1 is MNHNY and CDR2 SVGAGI (reference sequence). CDR3 DNA: TGTGCCAGCAGTTACTCACAGGGGATACAGCCCCAGCATTTT. Translated: CASSYSQGIQPQHF.

The J gene is TRBJ2-7, the V gene TRBV7-2, with 9 bases aligning to TRBD1. CDR1 and CDR2 from the germline V gene are SGHTA and FQGNSA. The CDR3 is 15 residues long. V dropped 5 bases and J dropped 7; count of bases not matched to a gene: 12. The CDR3 reads CASSRSRQGEGEQYF. The CDR3 bases are TGTGCCAGCAGCCGATCCCGACAGGGGGAAGGGGAGCAGTACTTC.

The rearrangement uses TRBV19 and TRBJ2-4; TRBD2 aligns across 9 bases. Germline CDR1 reads LNHDA; CDR2 reads SQIVND (reference sequence). The CDR3 is 15 amino acids. In nucleotides, the CDR3 is TGTGTAAGCACAGCCCTTAGCGGGAGTTGGAACATTCAGTACTTC. Translating gives CVSTALSGSWNIQYF.